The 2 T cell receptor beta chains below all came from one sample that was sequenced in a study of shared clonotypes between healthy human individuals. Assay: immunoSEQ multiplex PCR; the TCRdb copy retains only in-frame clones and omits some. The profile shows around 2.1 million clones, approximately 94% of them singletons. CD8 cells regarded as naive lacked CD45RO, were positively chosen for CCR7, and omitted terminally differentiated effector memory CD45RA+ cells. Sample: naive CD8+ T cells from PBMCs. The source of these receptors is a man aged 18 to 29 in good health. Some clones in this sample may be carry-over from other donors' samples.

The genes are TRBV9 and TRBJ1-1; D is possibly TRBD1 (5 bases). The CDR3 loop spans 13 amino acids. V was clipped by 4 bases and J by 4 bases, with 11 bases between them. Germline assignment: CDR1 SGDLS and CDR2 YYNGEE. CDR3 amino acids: CASSSHGGTEAFF. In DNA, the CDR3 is TGTGCCAGCAGCTCCCACGGGGGCACTGAAGCTTTCTTT. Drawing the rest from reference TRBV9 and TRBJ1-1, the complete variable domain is DSGVTQTPKHLITATGQRVTLRCSPRSGDLSVYWYQQSLDQGLQFLIQYYNGEERAKGNILERFSAQQFPDLHSELNLSSLELGDSALYFCASSSHGGTEAFFGQGTRLTVV.

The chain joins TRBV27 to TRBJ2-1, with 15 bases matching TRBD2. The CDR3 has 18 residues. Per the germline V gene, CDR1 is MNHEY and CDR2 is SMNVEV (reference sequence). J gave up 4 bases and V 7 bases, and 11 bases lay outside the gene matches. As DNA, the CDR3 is TGTGCCAGCACCGACTGGACTAGCGGGAGGGCCAGATACAATGAGCAGTTCTTC. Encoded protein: CASTDWTSGRARYNEQFF.